This T cell receptor (beta chain) was observed in a study of Graves' ophthalmopathy and Graves' hyperthyroidism (dated by TCRdb to 2017 to 2018). Background for the entire study: Peripheral blood was collected at initial diagnosis, before any treatment. The study used signatures of the TCR beta repertoire to tell Graves' ophthalmopathy apart from Graves' hyperthyroidism and to predict which patients would progress to ophthalmopathy. The 100 discovery patients were randomly split 7:3 into training and test sets. In over 5 hyperthyroidism patients, the T-cell repertoire of thyroid tissue was compared with the T-cell repertoire of blood. The independent validation cohort included 18 to 20 hyperthyroidism patients plus 17 patients who later progressed from hyperthyroidism to ophthalmopathy. To explore V-J signatures that separate ophthalmopathy from hyperthyroidism, a discovery set of about 96 patients was enrolled, consisting of under 50 with ophthalmopathy and some 56 with stable hyperthyroidism. In total, 120 to 150 blood samples were TCR-sequenced: under 45 ophthalmopathy, 80 or so hyperthyroidism and some 17 hyperthyroidism-to-ophthalmopathy patients. Following sample collection, hyperthyroidism patients were given methimazole at a starting dose of 30 mg daily, and ophthalmopathy patients were given high-dose intravenous methylprednisolone. Overall study results and their limits: Sample size was not statistically predetermined, and group allocation was not concealed from the investigators. Most of the expanded thyroid clonotypes with a frequency above 0.001 were also detected in blood, and it was suggested that the thyroid immune response may be reflected by blood repertoires. The 13-signature model separated ophthalmopathy from stable hyperthyroidism with approximately 90% sensitivity and about 81% specificity in cross-validation, and 80%/75% in the test set. In validation, the model predicted ophthalmopathy progression with 70.59% sensitivity and around 72% specificity; some 13 predicted patients were CT-confirmed with GO in a median of around 6 months.

The germline V gene provides CDR1 SGHRS and CDR2 YFSETQ. Clipping removes 5 bases from V and 13 bases from J, with 18 as the unmatched junction base count. Reading from cysteine to phenylalanine, the CDR3 counts 15 amino acids. Solely the CDR3 DNA is kept, with 45 bases framed from the first base. Hyperthyroidism was defined as stable when no progression to ophthalmopathy occurred within 18 months of follow-up. The hyperthyroidism patients were 18 to 65 years old and newly diagnosed, with a disease duration of less than 2 months. Patients were excluded if they had other autoimmune diseases, uncontrolled infections, pregnancy or lactation. Diagnosis relied on clinical symptoms, serum thyroxine, TRAb, thyroid ultrasound and orbital computed tomography. PBMCs were isolated from approximately 10 ml of fresh peripheral blood by Ficoll-Paque density gradient centrifugation. Trizol reagent was used to extract the total RNA, and its quality was then checked on an Agilent 2100 Bioanalyzer.

TCR beta CDR3 regions were amplified from RNA transcripts for repertoire sequencing. A first-round RT-PCR used HTBI primers with the Qiagen OneStep RT-PCR kit, followed by a second-round multiplex PCR, size selection and purification. The libraries underwent paired-end sequencing with 100 bp reads on an Illumina HiSeq2000. The study's own analysis went as follows. SOAPnuke was used to process the reads, throwing out any read that had adapters, had uncalled bases, had a mean Phred below 15, or lacked an exact constant-primer or identifier match. COPE v1.2.5 was used to merge the high-quality paired reads. Each unique nucleotide sequence was defined as a clonotype, and clonotypes were aligned to IMGT TRB V, D and J references with MiTCR v1.1. Analysis was restricted to V-J combinations with a frequency above 0.0001, which covered roughly 99% of repertoires. For each V-J combination, a TCR clonal expansion and chaos score was defined as the ratio of F50 clonal expansion to chaos observed in the TCRdist matrix. Features were reduced by Welch's t-statistics and random forest to about a dozen V-J combinations, which fed a naive Bayes classifier. The Morisita-Horn index was used to measure how similar the thyroid and blood repertoires were. TCRdb reanalyzed the raw reads on its own, using fastp at Q25 for trimming and MiXCR for clone calling, and kept in-frame beta chains. For every CDR3 protein sequence, its rows merge into one entry that carries the most common genes and DNA. The authors' filters were not applied to this entry. The table for this sample lists 300,000 to 500,000 distinct CDR3 sequences; roughly 15% of them were counted only once. About 7% of the sample is held by the ten biggest clonotypes.

This clonotype has a count of ten or more. Its binding antigen is unknown. Base qualities are not provided; no much larger clone lies one nucleotide away. The sequencing sample was made of peripheral blood. The chain joins TRBV5-1 to TRBJ1-1; 9 bases in the middle match TRBD1. The receptor was derived from a woman between 18 and 30 years old with stable Graves' hyperthyroidism. Donor details come from another sample of the same person, matched by shared clones. For the CDR3, the sequence is CASSLPGQGEMERFF. The nucleotide sequence is TGCGCCAGCAGTCTTCCGGGACAGGGAGAAATGGAGCGTTTCTTT.